These 21 T cell receptor beta chains were sequenced from one sample in a study of blood T cell repertoires in COVID-19. The assay was immunoSEQ multiplex PCR, and TCRdb's table has in-frame clones only and misses some. The data hold about 220,000 clones, with 70% to 90% observed a single time. Sequenced: peripheral blood. Every receptor here comes from a woman between 65 and 79 years old with COVID-19, enrolled during active disease.

V usage is TRBV11-3 and J usage is TRBJ2-1; D remains ambiguous. In germline, CDR1 is SGHNT, CDR2 YENEEA. Trimming pared 1 base from V and 7 bases from J, leaving 8 bases between. The CDR3 is 13 amino acids. In nucleotides, the CDR3 is TGTGCCAGCAGCTTAGCCAGTTTTAATGAGCAGTTCTTC. Amino acid sequence: CASSLASFNEQFF.

The CDR3 region has the DNA TGTGCCAGCAGTGAGATACGGGTTAGCAATCAGCCCCAGCATTTT. It yields the protein CASSEIRVSNQPQHF. The gene calls are TRBV2 and TRBJ1-5; D call uncertain. Germline loops: CDR1 SNHLY, CDR2 FYNNEI. V shed 3 bases and J shed 0 bases, with 9 bases lying between them. This CDR3 comprises 15 residues.

This chain links TRBV19 with TRBJ2-1; 8 positions match TRBD1. V lost 10 bases and J lost 9; bases outside the gene matches: 17. CDR3 length: 15 residues. CDR1 LNHDA and CDR2 SQIVND come from the germline V gene (reference sequence). Here the CDR3 DNA reads TGTGCCACCGCTAAGAACAGGGGGACTCTCGGTGAGCAGTTCTTC. Translated, it gives CATAKNRGTLGEQFF.

The rearrangement links TRBV12-3 or TRBV12-4 to TRBJ1-1; D remains ambiguous. The CDR3 extends over 11 amino acids. Trimming removed 2 bases from V and 8 bases from J, with 6 bases in between. CDR3 nucleotides: TGTGCCAGCAGTTTAAACATCGAAGCTTTCTTT. It specifies CASSLNIEAFF.

The chain is built from TRBV7-2 and TRBJ2-3; the D gene is possibly TRBD1 (5 bases). V was trimmed by 1 base and J by 2 bases, leaving 13 bases between them. Looked up from germline, CDR1 is SGHTA and CDR2 is FQGNSA. The length of the CDR3 is 16 residues. The CDR3 sequence is CASSLVWGLATDTQYF. In DNA, the CDR3 is TGTGCCAGCAGCTTAGTGTGGGGCCTCGCCACAGATACGCAGTATTTT.

V and J are TRBV7-6 and TRBJ1-4; D is unresolved. The CDR3 has 17 residues. The V end was cut by 3 bases, the J end by 3 bases, with 17 bases between. The germline CDR1 and CDR2 sequences are SGHVS and FNYEAQ. The CDR3 DNA reads TGTGCCAGCAGCTTCGCCCCGCCGAGGGAACCTAATGAAAAACTGTTTTTT. Its translation is CASSFAPPREPNEKLFF.

This clone was picked up one time. The chain links TRBV5-1 to TRBJ2-2; D ambiguous. Trimming shortened V by 5 bases and J by 4 bases, and 15 bases separated the two germline ends. Germline loops: CDR1 SGHRS, CDR2 YFSETQ. This CDR3 comprises 15 residues. CDR3: CASSLALGVTGELFF. The CDR3 DNA reads TGCGCCAGCAGTCTGGCGCTAGGTGTCACCGGGGAGCTGTTTTTT.

This chain joins TRBV5-4 and TRBJ2-1, with 10 nucleotides matching TRBD2. The CDR3 has 15 residues. The germline gives CDR1 SGHNT, CDR2 YYREEE (reference sequence). Unmatched junction bases numbered 6, after V lost 4 bases and J lost 5 bases. CDR3 nucleotide sequence: TGTGCCAGCAGCAGGACTAGCGGATACGACAATGAGCAGTTCTTC. Translation: CASSRTSGYDNEQFF.

This chain joins TRBV7-2 and TRBJ2-7; the match to TRBD1 covers 7 bases. V dropped 0 bases and J dropped 3; count of bases not matched to a gene: 8. The V gene's germline CDR1 is SGHTA and CDR2 FQGNSA. CDR3 length equals 16 residues. CDR3 sequence: CASSLAPGGSFYEQYF. CDR3 bases: TGTGCCAGCAGCTTAGCTCCAGGGGGTAGTTTCTACGAGCAGTACTTC.

This chain joins TRBV7-9 and TRBJ2-1, with 15 bases fitting TRBD2. V dropped 5 bases and J dropped 0; count of bases not matched to a gene: 2. Germline V gene data show CDR1 as SEHNR and CDR2 as FQNEAQ (reference sequence). This CDR3 region has 17 residues. Here the CDR3 reads CASSPGLAGGSYNEQFF. DNA of the CDR3: TGTGCCAGCAGCCCGGGACTAGCGGGGGGCTCCTACAATGAGCAGTTCTTC.

Comments on this clone: One end of the junction is discordant with germline, which a read error may explain. The rearrangement joins TRBV4-3 to TRBJ1-2; D is uncertain. CDR3 size: 15 residues. CDR1 is LGHNA, CDR2 YSLEER, per germline. Here the CDR3 DNA reads TGCGCCAGCAACCAACGGGGATCCGGGCGATATGGCTACACCTTC. Protein product: CASNQRGSGRYGYTF.

V and J are TRBV6-2 or TRBV6-3 and TRBJ2-2; 7 nucleotides agree with TRBD2. This CDR3 has 15 amino acids. The V segment lost 2 bases and the J segment 2 bases; nucleotides outside the gene matches: 2. CDR1 MNHEY and CDR2 SVGEGT come from the germline V gene. CDR3 sequence: CASSYGGSNTGELFF. CDR3 in DNA: TGTGCCAGCAGTTACGGCGGGAGCAACACCGGGGAGCTGTTTTTT.

The chain links TRBV10-3 to TRBJ2-2; D is possibly TRBD2 (6 bases). The CDR3 runs to 16 residues. The ends were cut back, 0 bases at V and 5 bases at J, with 13 bases in the middle. Germline V gene sequence: CDR1 ENHRY, CDR2 SYGVKD. The CDR3 sequence: CAISESLARGTGELFF. In DNA, the CDR3 is TGTGCCATCAGTGAGTCGCTAGCGAGAGGAACCGGGGAGCTGTTTTTT.

This clone appeared once. V gene TRBV4-1 combines with J gene TRBJ2-6, with no clear D. Germline CDR1 and CDR2: MGHRA and YSYEKL. The CDR3 has 17 amino acids. Trimming removed 0 bases from V and 0 bases from J, with 9 bases in between. The DNA for the CDR3 is TGCGCCAGCAGCCAAGACCTGTTCTCCTCTGGGGCCAACGTCCTGACTTTC. Its protein product is CASSQDLFSSGANVLTF.

The J gene is TRBJ1-2, the V gene TRBV27; 8 nucleotides line up with TRBD1. Germline lookup yields CDR1 MNHEY and CDR2 SMNVEV (reference sequence). The CDR3 runs 14 residues. V dropped 6 bases and J dropped 4; count of bases not matched to a gene: 7. CDR3 nucleotide sequence: TGTGCCAGCAGGGGGGAGACAGGGGCCTATGGCTACACCTTC. Its protein is CASRGETGAYGYTF.

The chain couples TRBV28 to TRBJ1-3, with D possibly matching TRBD1 (5 bases). Germline V gene sequence: CDR1 MDHEN, CDR2 SYDVKM. The CDR3 is 14 amino acids. Between the trimmed V and J ends, which lost 8 bases and 5 bases, there was a span of 16 bases. CDR3 nucleotides: TGTGCCAGCTTGGGGCCAGAAGGGAGAAACACCATATATTTT. Its translation is CASLGPEGRNTIYF.

The V and J genes are TRBV6-6 and TRBJ1-3; D uncertain. This CDR3 comprises 15 residues. V lost 4 bases to trimming and J lost 7 bases, with 17 bases between them. In germline, CDR1 is MNHNY, CDR2 SVGAGI (reference sequence). CDR3 protein: CASSSRLLGGNTIYF. The CDR3 nucleotides are TGTGCCAGCAGTTCCCGACTGCTCGGCGGGAACACCATATATTTT.

The CDR3 sequence is CASGTSSGNTIYF. The CDR3 DNA follows: TGTGCCAGCGGCACAAGCTCTGGAAACACCATATATTTT. V usage is TRBV12-3 or TRBV12-4 and J usage is TRBJ1-3; D is unresolved. Trimming took off 8 bases at V and 0 bases at J, with 8 bases between the two ends. The CDR3 has 13 residues.

V is TRBV13 and J is TRBJ1-2, with D tentatively TRBD1 (6 bases). From germline, CDR1 is PRHDT and CDR2 FYEKMQ (reference sequence). V gave up 10 bases and J gave up 2 bases, with 14 bases separating them. This CDR3 has 13 residues. CDR3 in amino acids: CANTDRTNYGYTF. In DNA, the CDR3 is TGTGCCAATACGGACAGAACCAACTATGGCTACACCTTC.

The rearrangement joins TRBV7-2 to TRBJ1-1, with 9 bases fitting TRBD1. The germline V gene has CDR1 SGHTA and CDR2 FQGNSA. Germline trimming cut 5 bases from V and 5 bases from J; bases unmatched to any gene: 9. CDR3 length: 15 amino acids. The CDR3 sequence: CASSTTGTGLTEAFF. Here the CDR3 DNA reads TGTGCCAGCAGCACCACCGGGACAGGGTTGACTGAAGCTTTCTTT.

The rearrangement uses TRBV28 and TRBJ2-3; a weak D match, TRBD2 (7 bases). Trimming shortened V by 5 bases and J by 3 bases, and 18 bases separated the two germline ends. CDR1 MDHEN and CDR2 SYDVKM come from the germline V gene. This CDR3 has 16 residues. As DNA, the CDR3 is TGTGCCAGCAGTCCGGCGGGGGCGGGTGGTACAGATACGCAGTATTTT. Its protein is CASSPAGAGGTDTQYF. The full variable domain, with the rest looked up from reference TRBV28 and TRBJ2-3, is DVKVTQSSRYLVKRTGEKVFLECVQDMDHENMFWYRQDPGLGLRLIYFSYDVKMKEKGDIPEGYSVSREKKERFSLILESASTNQTSMYLCASSPAGAGGTDTQYFGPGTRLTVL.